Below are 15 T cell receptor beta chains sequenced from a single sample in a study of identical twins. Each CDR3 protein gets one entry after TCRdb re-called the 5' RACE reads with MiXCR. The sample holds more than 400,000 distinct CDR3 sequences, 12% to 15% seen once. The data also belong to a second study, concerning yellow fever vaccine responses in identical twins.

The sample taken for sequencing was CD4+ T cells sorted from blood. Source of these receptors: a woman aged 18 to 35 in good health.

This clonotype was counted ten times or more. The gene calls are TRBV20-1 and TRBJ2-7, with 11 positions matching TRBD1. The V segment lost 0 bases and the J segment 4 bases; nucleotides outside the gene matches: 5. The CDR3 totals 15 residues. Germline-derived CDR1 and CDR2 are DFQATT and SNEGSKA (reference sequence). The CDR3 nucleotides read TGCAGTGCTAGAGACCCCGGGACAGGGGGTTACGAGCAGTACTTC. Amino acid sequence: CSARDPGTGGYEQYF.

The rearrangement joins TRBV5-6 to TRBJ2-6; D unresolved. The V end was cut by 3 bases, the J end by 4 bases, with 14 bases between. Germline V gene sequence: CDR1 SGHDT, CDR2 YYEEEE. This CDR3 region has 16 residues. CDR3 DNA sequence: TGTGCCAGCAGCTCGGACGGGCACGTGGGGGCCAACGTCCTGACTTTC. This encodes CASSSDGHVGANVLTF.

CDR3 sequence: CAISEMGQPQHF. The CDR3 DNA reads as TGTGCCATCAGTGAGATGGGTCAGCCCCAGCATTTT. V gene TRBV10-3 combines with J gene TRBJ1-5; D remains ambiguous. V was clipped by 2 bases and J by 6 bases, with 5 bases between them. The CDR3 is made up of 12 amino acids. CDR1 is ENHRY, CDR2 SYGVKD, per germline.

This clonotype was detected a few times. The J gene is TRBJ2-7, the V gene TRBV29-1; 9 nucleotides line up with TRBD1. The CDR3 loop spans 13 amino acids. CDR1 is SQVTM and CDR2 is ANQGSEA in the germline V gene. V gave up 6 bases and J gave up 3 bases; unmatched junction bases: 6. The CDR3 nucleotides are TGCAGCGTCCCGGACAGGGGAGGCTACGAGCAGTACTTC. This codes for CSVPDRGGYEQYF.

V usage is TRBV20-1 and J usage is TRBJ1-6; no clear D gene. CDR1 DFQATT and CDR2 SNEGSKA come from the germline V gene (reference sequence). This CDR3 has 18 amino acids. Trimming stripped 0 bases from V and 0 bases from J, with 15 bases between. DNA of the CDR3: TGCAGTGCTAGAGATAAGTTGATCCTAAACTCCTATAATTCACCCCTCCACTTT. This encodes CSARDKLILNSYNSPLHF.

This clonotype was counted only a few times. The rearrangement joins TRBV6-2 or TRBV6-3 to TRBJ2-3; a weak D match, TRBD2 (5 bases). The germline gives CDR1 MNHEY, CDR2 SVGEGT. V was clipped by 4 bases and J by 11 bases, with 16 bases between them. This CDR3 contains 13 residues. The CDR3, as DNA: TGTGCCAGCAGTTCCCCGAGGAGGCTGGGGCAGTATTTT. It is translated as CASSSPRRLGQYF.

A remark on this clonotype: Because the CDR3 is missing its conserved closing phenylalanine or tryptophan, this is likely a read error. This sequence joins TRBV11-2 and TRBJ2-1, with D uncertain. V was cut by 0 bases and J by 5 bases, with 11 bases left in between. The CDR3 spans 15 residues. Germline V gene lookup returns CDR1 SGHAT and CDR2 FQNNGV. The CDR3 DNA sequence: TGTGCCAGCAGCTTAGACCCGGCCAGCCACAATGAGCAGTTCCTC. It encodes CASSLDPASHNEQFL.

The chain's CDR3 is CASSREPYEQYV. As DNA, the CDR3 is TGTGCCAGCTCTAGGGAACCCTACGAGCAGTACGTC. The chain combines TRBV18 with TRBJ2-7; D gene ambiguous. The CDR3 contains 12 residues. The V end lost 6 bases, the J end lost 2 bases, and 8 bases lay between the germline ends. Germline-derived CDR1 and CDR2 are KGHSH and LQKENI.

This clonotype was seen more than once but under ten times. The CDR3: CASSFWPEAGTKETQYF. CDR3 coding DNA: TGTGCCAGCAGTTTTTGGCCGGAGGCTGGGACCAAAGAGACCCAGTACTTC. The rearrangement uses TRBV12-3 or TRBV12-4 and TRBJ2-5; D may match TRBD1 or TRBD2 (5 bases each). Trimming took 3 bases from V and 3 from J, leaving 20 bases between them. The CDR3 totals 17 residues.

This clonotype showed up just a few times. V and J are TRBV5-6 and TRBJ1-5; no reliable D call. V was cut by 0 bases and J by 11 bases, with 15 bases left in between. This CDR3 has 14 amino acids. Germline V gives CDR1 SGHDT, CDR2 YYEEEE. The DNA of the CDR3 is TGTGCCAGCAGCTTGGCCGGGAACAAAGCGTCCCAGCATTTT. Translation gives CASSLAGNKASQHF. Full variable domain (missing parts from reference TRBV5-6 and TRBJ1-5): DAGVTQSPTHLIKTRGQQVTLRCSPKSGHDTVSWYQQALGQGPQFIFQYYEEEERQRGNFPDRFSGHQFPNYSSELNVNALLLGDSALYLCASSLAGNKASQHFGDGTRLSIL.

This chain uses TRBV13 with TRBJ1-1; 7 bases map to TRBD1. With V trimmed by 1 base and J by 5 bases, 10 bases remained unmatched. Germline V gene sequence: CDR1 PRHDT, CDR2 FYEKMQ (reference sequence). The CDR3 is 16 amino acids. As DNA, the CDR3 is TGTGCCAGCAGCTTAGCGAGGGGGCGAACTTGGACTGAAGCTTTCTTT. As protein: CASSLARGRTWTEAFF.

This clonotype was recorded a few times. The J gene is TRBJ1-2, the V gene TRBV2; no clear D. V dropped 3 bases and J dropped 4 bases, with 12 bases sitting between them. The CDR3 runs to 14 residues. Per the germline V gene, CDR1 is SNHLY and CDR2 is FYNNEI. CDR3 nucleotide sequence: TGTGCCAGCAGTGATGTTACCGACTTCTATGGCTACACCTTC. Translating gives CASSDVTDFYGYTF.

This clonotype was observed a few times. The chain recombines TRBV2 with TRBJ1-4; D is unresolved. V was shortened by 4 bases and J by 8 bases, with 14 bases between the two germline ends. The V gene's germline CDR1 is SNHLY and CDR2 FYNNEI. The CDR3 covers 14 residues. As DNA, the CDR3 is TGTGCCAGCAGTGTATCGGCAGGTTGGGAAAAACTGTTTTTT. It codes for CASSVSAGWEKLFF.

This clonotype was seen a few times. CDR3 in amino acids: CSVGAQISTNTGELFF. The CDR3 DNA is TGCAGCGTTGGTGCACAGATCTCAACGAACACCGGGGAGCTGTTTTTT. The V call is TRBV29-1, the J call TRBJ2-2, with D unresolved. Germline CDR1 and CDR2: SQVTM and ANQGSEA. The CDR3 contains 16 residues. Trimming stripped 4 bases from V and 0 bases from J, with 15 bases between.

This clonotype was detected only a few times. V usage is TRBV29-1 and J usage is TRBJ2-1; possible D gene TRBD2, 7 bases. Germline values: CDR1 SQVTM, CDR2 ANQGSEA. The CDR3 is made up of 12 amino acids. V dropped 1 base and J dropped 12 bases, with 13 bases sitting between them. CDR3 in amino acids: CSVEAGAGVQFF. CDR3 DNA sequence: TGCAGCGTTGAAGCAGGGGCGGGAGTGCAGTTCTTC.